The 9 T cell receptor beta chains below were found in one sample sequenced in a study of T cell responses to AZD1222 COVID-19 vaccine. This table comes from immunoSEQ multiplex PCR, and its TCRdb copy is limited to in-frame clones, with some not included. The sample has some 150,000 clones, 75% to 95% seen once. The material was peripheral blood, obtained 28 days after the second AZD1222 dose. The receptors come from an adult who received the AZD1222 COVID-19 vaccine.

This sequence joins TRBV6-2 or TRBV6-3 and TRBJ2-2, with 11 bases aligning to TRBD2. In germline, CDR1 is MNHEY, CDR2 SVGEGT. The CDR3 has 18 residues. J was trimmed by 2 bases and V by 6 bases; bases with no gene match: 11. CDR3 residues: CASSLLLAGDLNTGELFF. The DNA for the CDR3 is TGTGCCAGCAGCCTCCTACTAGCGGGAGACCTTAACACCGGGGAGCTGTTTTTT.

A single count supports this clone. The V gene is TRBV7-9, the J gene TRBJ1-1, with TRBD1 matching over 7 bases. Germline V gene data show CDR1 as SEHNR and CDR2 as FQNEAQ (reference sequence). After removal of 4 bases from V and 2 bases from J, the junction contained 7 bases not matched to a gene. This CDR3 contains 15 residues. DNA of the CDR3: TGTGCCAGCAGCTCCACCGGGACAGTAAACACTGAAGCTTTCTTT. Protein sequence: CASSSTGTVNTEAFF.

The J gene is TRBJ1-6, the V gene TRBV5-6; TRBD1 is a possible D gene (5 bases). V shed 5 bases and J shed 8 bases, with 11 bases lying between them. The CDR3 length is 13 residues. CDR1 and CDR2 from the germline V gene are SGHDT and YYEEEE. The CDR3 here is CASSPGRDSPLHF. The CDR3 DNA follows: TGTGCCAGCAGTCCAGGGCGAGATTCACCCCTCCACTTT.

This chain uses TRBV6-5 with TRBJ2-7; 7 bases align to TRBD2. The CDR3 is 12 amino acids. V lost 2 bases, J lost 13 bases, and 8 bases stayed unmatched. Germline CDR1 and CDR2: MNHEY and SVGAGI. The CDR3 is CASSYGLGDYYF. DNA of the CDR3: TGTGCCAGCAGTTACGGACTAGGCGATTATTACTTC.

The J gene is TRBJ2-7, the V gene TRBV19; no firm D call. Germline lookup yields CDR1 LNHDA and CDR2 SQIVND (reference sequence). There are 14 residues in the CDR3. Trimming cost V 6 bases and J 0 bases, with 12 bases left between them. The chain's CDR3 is CASSPGPRSYEQYF. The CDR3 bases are TGTGCCAGTAGCCCAGGACCCCGCTCCTACGAGCAGTACTTC.

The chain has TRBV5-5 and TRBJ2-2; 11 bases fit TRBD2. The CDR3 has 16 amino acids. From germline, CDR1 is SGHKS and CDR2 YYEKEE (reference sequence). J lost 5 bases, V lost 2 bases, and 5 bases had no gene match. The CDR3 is CASSLLAGEWTGELFF. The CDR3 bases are TGTGCCAGCAGCTTACTAGCGGGAGAGTGGACCGGGGAGCTGTTTTTT.

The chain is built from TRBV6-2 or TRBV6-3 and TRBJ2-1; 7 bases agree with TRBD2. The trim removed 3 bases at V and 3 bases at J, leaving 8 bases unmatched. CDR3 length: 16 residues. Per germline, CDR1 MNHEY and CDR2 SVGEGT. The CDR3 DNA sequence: TGTGCCAGCAGTTATTCGGGCGGGAGCGTCTACAATGAGCAGTTCTTC. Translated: CASSYSGGSVYNEQFF.

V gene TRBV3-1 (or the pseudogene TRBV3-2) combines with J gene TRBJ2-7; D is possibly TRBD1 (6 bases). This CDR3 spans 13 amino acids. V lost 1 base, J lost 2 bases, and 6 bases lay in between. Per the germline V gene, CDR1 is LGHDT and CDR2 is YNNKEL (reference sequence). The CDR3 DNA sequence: TGTGCCAGCAGCCAAGGGGACACCTACGAGCAGTACTTC. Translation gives CASSQGDTYEQYF.

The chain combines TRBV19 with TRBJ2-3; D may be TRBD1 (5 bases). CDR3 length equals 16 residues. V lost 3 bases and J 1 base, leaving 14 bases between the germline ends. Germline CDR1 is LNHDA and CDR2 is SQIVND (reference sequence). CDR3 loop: CASSIRTRTRTDTQYF. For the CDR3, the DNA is TGTGCCAGTAGTATTAGGACAAGAACCCGCACAGATACGCAGTATTTT.